Detailed here is one T cell receptor (beta chain). It has no known antigen specificity. The input lacks base qualities; no much larger clone sits a single base away. This record comes from a study of T cell changes during pregnancy in multiple sclerosis (dated by TCRdb to between 2017 and 2020). As for the study more broadly: The study examined how the T cell repertoire changed over the course of pregnancy in women with multiple sclerosis.

The CDR3 runs 15 residues from the cysteine to the phenylalanine. Of the read, only the CDR3 DNA is kept; its 45 bases are in frame from base 1. Germline trimming amounts to 1 base on V and 3 bases on J, with 6 as the count of junction bases outside the gene matches. CDR1 and CDR2 are read off the germline V gene (reference sequence) as LNHDA and SQIVND. Receptor amplification or capture employed the immunoSEQ multiplex PCR assay. TCRdb provides this immuneACCESS table in a form limited to in-frame rearrangements. Some clones are lacking; in checked studies, under half of them reflect an unresolved V gene, and why the rest are absent is not known. A total of under 40,000 clones appear in this sample, about 90% of them only once. Around 0.57% of the sample belongs to the ten largest clones.

The receptor was isolated from a female donor with multiple sclerosis, enrolled in a pregnancy study. The rearrangement joined TRBV19 to TRBJ2-7; 7 central bases correspond to TRBD1. The sequencing here drew on CD4+ T cells from peripheral blood mononuclear cells, taken before pregnancy. CDR3 loop: CASSIAATGNYEQYF. The nucleotide sequence reads as follows: TGTGCCAGTAGTATAGCGGCGACAGGGAACTACGAGCAGTACTTC.